Presented here are 5 T cell receptor beta chains from one specimen sequenced in a study of CD8 T cells in ankylosing spondylitis (dated 2017 in TCRdb). Paper-wide results and their limitations: Blood from ankylosing spondylitis patients appeared to be characterized by a TCR beta motif made up of seven or eight highly homologous amino acid variants.

Library preparation employed 5' RACE. Sequencing was performed on an Illumina HiSeq 2500. TCRdb reprocessed the public reads (quality trimming at Q25 with fastp, clone calling with MiXCR) and kept in-frame beta chains. Here each entry gathers all rows of one CDR3 protein and keeps the most common genes and DNA. The sample records around 390,000 distinct CDR3 sequences, 20% to 25% of which are singletons. The top ten clonotypes cover less than 20% of the sample. Their recognized antigens are unknown. Sequencing was performed on blood, either unsorted or a sorted T cell fraction (not recorded which). The receptor set was obtained from a male donor with ankylosing spondylitis.

The rearrangement uses TRBV28 and TRBJ1-5; D perhaps matches TRBD1 (6 bases). CDR1 and CDR2 (germline): MDHEN, SYDVKM. With 3 bases removed from V and 0 bases from J, the gap between germline ends came to 12 bases. The CDR3 is 16 residues long. The CDR3 DNA sequence: TGTGCCAGCAGTTTCAGGGGCCCTTATAGCAATCAGCCCCAGCATTTT. The encoded protein is CASSFRGPYSNQPQHF.

This clonotype was seen a handful of times. CDR3 region: CASSTGWNEQYF. The CDR3 nucleotides are TGTGCCAGCAGTACAGGGTGGAACGAGCAGTACTTC. The chain has TRBV6-2 or TRBV6-3 and TRBJ2-7, with a tentative D call TRBD1 (6 bases). Trimming removed 5 bases from V and 5 bases from J, with 10 bases in between. The CDR3 contains 12 residues. Germline assignment: CDR1 MNHEY and CDR2 SVGEGT.

Written as DNA, the CDR3 is TGTGCCAGCAGCTCAATGGGGGCAGGAGAGACCCAGTACTTC. Encoded protein: CASSSMGAGETQYF. The chain employs TRBV5-5 and TRBJ2-5, with TRBD1 as a possible D gene (6 bases). Deletions cut 3 bases from V and 4 bases from J, with 13 bases between. The CDR3 extends over 14 amino acids. From germline, CDR1 is SGHKS and CDR2 YYEKEE (reference sequence).

This clonotype has a handful of counts. This rearrangement joins TRBV21-1 to TRBJ2-5; the table's D call, TRBD2, was not checked against the DNA. TRBV21-1 is tagged as a pseudogene. The CDR3 runs to 18 residues. CDR3 nucleotide sequence: TGTGCCAGCAGCAAAGGGGAGACTAGCGGAATGTACCAAGAGACCCAGTACTTC. Amino acid sequence: CASSKGETSGMYQETQYF.

The chain uses TRBV28 and TRBJ2-4, with D perhaps TRBD1 (6 bases). Per the germline V gene, CDR1 is MDHEN and CDR2 is SYDVKM. Trimming stripped 4 bases from V and 6 bases from J, with 16 bases between. The CDR3 sequence is 15 residues long. CDR3 sequence (DNA): TGTGCCAGCAGTTCCTCCGGGACATTTACAAACATTCAGTACTTC. This codes for CASSSSGTFTNIQYF.